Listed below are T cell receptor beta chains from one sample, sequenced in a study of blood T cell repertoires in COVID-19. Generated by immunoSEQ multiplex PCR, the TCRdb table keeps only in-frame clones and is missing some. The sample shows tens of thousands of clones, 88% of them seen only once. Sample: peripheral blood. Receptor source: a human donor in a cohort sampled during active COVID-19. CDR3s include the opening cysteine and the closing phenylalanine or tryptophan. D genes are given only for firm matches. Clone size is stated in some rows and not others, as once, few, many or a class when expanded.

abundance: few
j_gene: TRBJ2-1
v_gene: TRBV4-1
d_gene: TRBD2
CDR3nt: TGCGCCAGCAGCCTAGAAACTAGCGGGCGCGGGGGGGGCTACAATGAGCAGTTCTTC
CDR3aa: CASSLETSGRGGGYNEQFF

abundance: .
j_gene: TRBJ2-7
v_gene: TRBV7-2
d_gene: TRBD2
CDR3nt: TGTGCCAGCAGTCCCACTAGCGGGGGGCCCTACGAGCAGTACTTC
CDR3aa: CASSPTSGGPYEQYF

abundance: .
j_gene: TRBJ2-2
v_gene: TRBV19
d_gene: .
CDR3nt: TGTGCCAGTATTACCCGGGAGAACACCGGGGAGCTGTTTTTT
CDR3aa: CASITRENTGELFF

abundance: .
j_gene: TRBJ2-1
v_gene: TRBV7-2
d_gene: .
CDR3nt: TGTGCCAGCAGCTTAAACCGCATACGGGGTGAGCAGTTCTTC
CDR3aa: CASSLNRIRGEQFF

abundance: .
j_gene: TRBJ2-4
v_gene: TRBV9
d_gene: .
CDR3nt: TGTGCCAGCAGCGCTCAGGGAACCAAAAACATTCAGTACTTC
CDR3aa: CASSAQGTKNIQYF

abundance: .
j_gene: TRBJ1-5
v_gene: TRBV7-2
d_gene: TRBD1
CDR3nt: TGTGCCAGCAGCTTTCGGACAGGCCCGATCACCGATCAGCCCCAGCATTTT
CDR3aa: CASSFRTGPITDQPQHF

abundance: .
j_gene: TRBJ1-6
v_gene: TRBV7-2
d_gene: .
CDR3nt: TGTGCCAGCCGCTTAAATTTGCTCGCGGATTCACCCCTCCACTTT
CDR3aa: CASRLNLLADSPLHF

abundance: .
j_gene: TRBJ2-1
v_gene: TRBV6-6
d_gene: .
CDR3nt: TGTGCCAGCAGTAACGCCGGGCGGGGTGAGCAGTTCTTC
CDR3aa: CASSNAGRGEQFF

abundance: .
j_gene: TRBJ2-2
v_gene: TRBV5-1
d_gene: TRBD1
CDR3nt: TGCGCCAGCAGCCATCCCGGGGGACAGGTTAACACCGGGGAGCTGTTTTTT
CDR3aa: CASSHPGGQVNTGELFF

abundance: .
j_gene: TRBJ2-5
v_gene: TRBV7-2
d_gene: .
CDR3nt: TGTGCCAGCAGCAGCGGGCCCGGAAGGTCGGAGACCCAGTACTTC
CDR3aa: CASSSGPGRSETQYF

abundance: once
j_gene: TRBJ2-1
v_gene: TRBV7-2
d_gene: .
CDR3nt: TGTGCCAGCAGCTCCCAACCCGGGAATGTTGGTGAGCAGTTCTTC
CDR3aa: CASSSQPGNVGEQFF

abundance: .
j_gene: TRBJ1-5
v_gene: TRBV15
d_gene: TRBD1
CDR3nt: TGTGCCACCAGCAGAGGACGTTTCAGCGGACAGGGGGAAAATCAGCCCCAGCATTTT
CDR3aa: CATSRGRFSGQGENQPQHF

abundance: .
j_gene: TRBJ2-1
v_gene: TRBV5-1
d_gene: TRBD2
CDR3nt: TGCGCCAGCAGCCATACTAGCGGGGTCTACAATGAGCAGTTCTTC
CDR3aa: CASSHTSGVYNEQFF

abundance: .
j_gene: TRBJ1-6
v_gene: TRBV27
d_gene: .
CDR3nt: TGTGCCAGCAGTTTAAGGGAGACGAATTCACCCCTCCACTTT
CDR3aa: CASSLRETNSPLHF

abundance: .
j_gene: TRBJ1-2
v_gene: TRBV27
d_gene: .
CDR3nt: TGTGCCAGCAGTTTATCGTCGGCAGGCTATGGCTACACCTTC
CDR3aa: CASSLSSAGYGYTF

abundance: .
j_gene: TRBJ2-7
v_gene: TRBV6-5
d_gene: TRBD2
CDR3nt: TGTGCCAGCAGTCTCCTAGCGGGAGTGAACTACGAGCAGTACTTC
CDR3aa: CASSLLAGVNYEQYF

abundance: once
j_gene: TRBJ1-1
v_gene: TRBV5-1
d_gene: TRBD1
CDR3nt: TGCGCCAGCAGCCCAAGGACAGGTAATGTGAACACTGAAGCTTTCTTT
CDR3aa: CASSPRTGNVNTEAFF

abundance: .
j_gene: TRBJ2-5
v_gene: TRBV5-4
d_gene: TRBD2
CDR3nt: TGTGCCAGCAGACTAGCGGGAGCAGAGACCCAGTACTTC
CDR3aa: CASRLAGAETQYF

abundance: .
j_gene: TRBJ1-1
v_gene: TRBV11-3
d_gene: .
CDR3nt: TGTGCCAGCAGCTTACAGGGGTCGAACACTGAAGCTTTCTTT
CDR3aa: CASSLQGSNTEAFF